The 26 T cell receptor beta chains in this list originate from one sample, sequenced in a study of CD8 T cells in Susac syndrome. Random hexamers served to reverse transcribe about 0.45 to 1 ug RNA. MiXCR was run by TCRdb on the immunoSEQ multiplex PCR reads, yielding one entry per CDR3 protein. The sample includes about 300,000 distinct CDR3 sequences, about 91% of them seen just once. The sample comprised CD8+ T cells from PBMCs. The source is a human donor with multiple sclerosis.

This clonotype was seen once. The rearrangement links TRBV4-3 to TRBJ2-1; D ambiguous. There are 15 residues in the CDR3. Per the germline V gene, CDR1 is LGHNA and CDR2 is YSLEER. The ends were cut back, 1 base at V and 10 bases at J, with 17 bases in the middle. The CDR3 nucleotides read TGCGCCAGCAGCCAAGGGTCAACGGCCTCTCGGGAGCAGTTCTTC. It specifies CASSQGSTASREQFF.

Only a few counts were recorded for this clonotype. The rearrangement links TRBV7-9 to TRBJ2-1, with a possible D match to TRBD2 (5 bases). The V gene lost 6 bases and the J gene lost 1 base, with 10 bases spanning the gap. The CDR3 totals 14 residues. Looked up from germline, CDR1 is SEHNR and CDR2 is FQNEAQ (reference sequence). CDR3: CASSDSVSYNEQFF. In DNA form, the CDR3 reads TGTGCCAGCAGTGATAGCGTGTCCTACAATGAGCAGTTCTTC.

The V gene is TRBV28, the J gene TRBJ2-1; D could derive from TRBD1 or TRBD2 (6 bases each). In germline, CDR1 is MDHEN, CDR2 SYDVKM. This CDR3 comprises 17 residues. V lost 7 bases to trimming and J lost 9 bases, with 28 bases between them. The CDR3 reads CASNLGGPSSLGGEQFF. CDR3 bases: TGTGCCAGCAACTTAGGGGGGCCTTCCTCACTAGGCGGTGAGCAGTTCTTC.

The CDR3: CASSLVVTDTQYF. In DNA form, the CDR3 reads TGTGCCAGCAGTTTGGTCGTCACAGATACGCAGTATTTT. This chain connects TRBV28 to TRBJ2-3; no clear D. The CDR3 spans 13 residues. The germline V and J ends were trimmed by 3 bases and 2 bases, with 6 bases remaining between them. In germline, CDR1 is MDHEN, CDR2 SYDVKM.

The V and J genes are TRBV4-2 and TRBJ2-7, with D possibly called TRBD1 or TRBD2 (6 bases each). The CDR3 is 15 residues long. V was clipped by 0 bases and J by 5 bases, with 14 bases between them. CDR1 LGHNA and CDR2 YNFKEQ come from the germline V gene. DNA for the CDR3: TGTGCCAGCAGCCAAGAGCTGGGGGGCAGCGACGAGCAGTACTTC. Its translation is CASSQELGGSDEQYF.

The chain recombines TRBV7-9 with TRBJ2-1; D perhaps matches TRBD2 (5 bases). The CDR3 sequence is 16 residues long. V was pared by 5 bases and J by 1 base, with 15 bases between. CDR1 and CDR2 (germline): SEHNR, FQNEAQ (reference sequence). The CDR3 DNA reads as TGTGCCAGCAGCCCCCCGTACCGGACTTCCTACAATGAGCAGTTCTTC. Amino acids: CASSPPYRTSYNEQFF.

V gene TRBV6-2 or TRBV6-3 combines with J gene TRBJ1-1; D remains ambiguous. V lost 3 bases and J 1 base, leaving 12 bases between the germline ends. The CDR3 covers 15 residues. Germline-derived CDR1 and CDR2 are MNHEY and SVGEGT. CDR3 sequence reads: CASSYFTQPNTEAFF. The CDR3 region has the DNA TGTGCCAGCAGTTATTTTACTCAGCCGAACACTGAAGCTTTCTTT.

The chain is built from TRBV5-6 and TRBJ2-7, with D perhaps TRBD2 (5 bases). This CDR3 comprises 16 residues. Germline V lookup: CDR1 SGHDT, CDR2 YYEEEE. Trimming stripped 0 bases from V and 4 bases from J, with 17 bases between. The CDR3 is CASSLGIGLARYEQYF. For the CDR3, the DNA is TGTGCCAGCAGCTTGGGAATAGGGCTAGCCAGGTACGAGCAGTACTTC.

This clonotype was seen only once. The chain uses TRBV27 and TRBJ2-1, with D possibly matching TRBD2 (5 bases). In germline, CDR1 is MNHEY, CDR2 SMNVEV (reference sequence). This CDR3 contains 14 residues. The germline V and J ends were trimmed by 7 bases and 5 bases, with 15 bases remaining between them. In nucleotides, the CDR3 is TGTGCCAGCATGTCCCTGGAGGCTAACAATGAGCAGTTCTTC. It codes for CASMSLEANNEQFF.

V gene TRBV9 combines with J gene TRBJ2-7, with D possibly TRBD2 on 6 matching bases. This CDR3 is built from 14 residues. Trimming took off 3 bases at V and 2 bases at J, with 12 bases between the two ends. Germline CDR1 and CDR2: SGDLS and YYNGEE. The CDR3 coding sequence is TGTGCCAGCAGCGGCATCAGCGGGCCCTACGAGCAGTACTTC. It translates to CASSGISGPYEQYF.

The chain recombines TRBV30 with TRBJ2-7; D is unresolved. The V end lost 0 bases, the J end lost 4 bases, and 19 bases lay between the germline ends. Per the germline V gene, CDR1 is GTSNPN and CDR2 is SVGIG (reference sequence). The CDR3 has 16 residues. CDR3 sequence reads: CAWSVIGYSPKYEQYF. The CDR3 coding sequence is TGTGCCTGGAGTGTAATCGGTTACAGCCCAAAATACGAGCAGTACTTC.

The chain recombines TRBV29-1 with TRBJ2-1; D gene ambiguous. Looked up from germline, CDR1 is SQVTM and CDR2 is ANQGSEA. Deletions cut 5 bases from V and 4 bases from J, with 15 bases between. The CDR3 covers 14 residues. CDR3: CSVPLPGRYNEQFF. The CDR3, as DNA: TGCAGCGTTCCACTACCTGGGCGGTACAATGAGCAGTTCTTC.

This chain uses TRBV9 with TRBJ2-1; D ambiguous. The CDR3 covers 12 residues. Germline CDR1 SGDLS, CDR2 YYNGEE. The V end lost 4 bases, the J end lost 13 bases, and 15 bases lay between the germline ends. The DNA for the CDR3 is TGTGCCAGCAGCTCAGCTGGTCTCCCCCAGTTCTTC. This codes for CASSSAGLPQFF.

The rearrangement joins TRBV29-1 to TRBJ2-7; 11 bases match TRBD1. The CDR3 contains 14 residues. Germline V gene lookup returns CDR1 SQVTM and CDR2 ANQGSEA. Trimming took 4 bases from V and 0 from J; bases not matched to a gene: 2. The CDR3: CSVGDRGSSYEQYF. The CDR3 DNA follows: TGCAGCGTTGGGGACAGGGGGAGCTCCTACGAGCAGTACTTC.

J is TRBJ2-4 and V is TRBV28; D might be TRBD2 (6 bases). This CDR3 contains 15 residues. The ends were cut back, 7 bases at V and 0 bases at J, with 13 bases in the middle. The germline CDR1 and CDR2 sequences are MDHEN and SYDVKM. In DNA, the CDR3 is TGTGCCAGCACCTGGGGGGATCTAGCCAAAAACATTCAGTACTTC. Translation: CASTWGDLAKNIQYF.

This clonotype was seen at least ten times. This rearrangement joins TRBV5-4 to TRBJ2-2; D unresolved. CDR1 SGHNT and CDR2 YYREEE come from the germline V gene (reference sequence). The CDR3 covers 13 residues. The V and J ends lost 2 bases and 1 base respectively, with 3 bases between them. CDR3 sequence: CASSLGNTGELFF. CDR3 nucleotide sequence: TGTGCCAGCAGCTTAGGGAACACCGGGGAGCTGTTTTTT.

J is TRBJ2-7 and V is TRBV29-1; 8 bases line up with TRBD1. CDR1 SQVTM and CDR2 ANQGSEA come from the germline V gene. Trimming at V came to 0 bases and at J to 3 bases, leaving 7 bases not matched to a gene. The CDR3 spans 15 residues. CDR3 sequence: CSVEDQGTGDYEQYF. CDR3 bases: TGCAGCGTTGAAGATCAGGGGACAGGAGACTACGAGCAGTACTTC.

This chain uses TRBV9 with TRBJ2-7, with D uncertain. The V gene's germline CDR1 is SGDLS and CDR2 YYNGEE. The CDR3 has 15 amino acids. With 2 bases removed from V and 3 bases from J, the gap between germline ends came to 15 bases. The CDR3 sequence is CASSVGFSPDYEQYF. CDR3 sequence (DNA): TGTGCCAGCAGCGTGGGCTTTAGTCCAGACTACGAGCAGTACTTC.

The CDR3 coding sequence is TGTGCCATCAGGAAGGGGACAGCTTCCCAAGAGACCCAGTACTTC. As protein: CAIRKGTASQETQYF. This rearrangement joins TRBV10-3 to TRBJ2-5; 7 bases map to TRBD1. Looked up from germline, CDR1 is ENHRY and CDR2 is SYGVKD. The V and J ends lost 6 bases and 1 base, in that order; junction bases with no gene match: 8. The CDR3 is made up of 15 amino acids.

The rearrangement joins TRBV20-1 to TRBJ2-7, with 8 bases identical to TRBD2. CDR1 is DFQATT, CDR2 SNEGSKA, per germline (reference sequence). Trimming at V came to 6 bases and at J to 0 bases, leaving 10 bases not matched to a gene. The CDR3 has 15 amino acids. CDR3 sequence reads: CSAPSGGALSYEQYF. As DNA, the CDR3 is TGCAGTGCCCCATCCGGGGGGGCACTCTCCTACGAGCAGTACTTC.

The chain is built from TRBV28 and TRBJ2-1, with 10 bases identical to TRBD1. V dropped 6 bases and J dropped 4; count of bases not matched to a gene: 12. Germline V gives CDR1 MDHEN, CDR2 SYDVKM. CDR3 length: 17 amino acids. This chain's CDR3 is CASRPRQGADLYNEQFF. CDR3 sequence (DNA): TGTGCCAGCAGACCAAGACAGGGGGCAGATTTGTACAATGAGCAGTTCTTC.

This chain uses TRBV20-1 with TRBJ2-1; D call uncertain. The ends were cut back, 5 bases at V and 3 bases at J, with 14 bases in the middle. Germline V gives CDR1 DFQATT, CDR2 SNEGSKA (reference sequence). The CDR3 has 14 residues. In DNA form, the CDR3 reads TGCAGTGCTGATGACTCTACGCTCTACAATGAGCAGTTCTTC. Translation gives CSADDSTLYNEQFF.

This chain uses TRBV5-1 with TRBJ2-3, with 11 nucleotides matching TRBD2. Germline V gene data show CDR1 as SGHRS and CDR2 as YFSETQ. Trimming removed 3 bases from V and 2 bases from J; junction bases left unmatched: 2. This CDR3 is built from 15 residues. In DNA, the CDR3 is TGCGCCAGCAGCTCTAGCGGGGGGCACACAGATACGCAGTATTTT. It specifies CASSSSGGHTDTQYF.

The V and J genes are TRBV29-1 and TRBJ2-3; 10 bases are a match to TRBD2. The CDR3 consists of 15 residues. V gave up 7 bases and J gave up 6 bases; unmatched junction bases: 13. Germline CDR1 and CDR2: SQVTM and ANQGSEA. The CDR3 coding sequence is TGCAGCGCCGCCTCGACTAGCGGGCCTAGGGATACGCAGTATTTT. This sequence encodes CSAASTSGPRDTQYF.

J is TRBJ1-2 and V is TRBV20-1; 7 bases fit TRBD1. This CDR3 is built from 11 residues. V trimming: 1 base; J trimming: 7 bases; junction bases outside the gene matches: 0. From germline, CDR1 is DFQATT and CDR2 SNEGSKA (reference sequence). The CDR3 region has the DNA TGCAGTGCTAGAGGGGACAGTGGCTACACCTTC. Protein: CSARGDSGYTF.

The V and J genes are TRBV4-3 and TRBJ2-4, with 12 bases aligning to TRBD2. Germline-derived CDR1 and CDR2 are LGHNA and YSLEER. The CDR3 runs to 18 residues. The ends lost 0 bases at V and 2 bases at J; junction bases unmatched: 5. The DNA of the CDR3 is TGCGCCAGCAGCCAAGATGCTAGCGGGAGGGCTACCAAAAACATTCAGTACTTC. This sequence encodes CASSQDASGRATKNIQYF.